Shown below are 20 T cell receptor beta chains from a single sample sequenced in a study of OX40 agonist ivuxolimab in advanced cancers. Sequencing used immunoSEQ multiplex PCR; TCRdb keeps in-frame clones, though not all of them. The sample has approximately 90,000 clones, about 90% seen once. The sequences come from CD4+ or CD8+ T cells sorted from blood, collected in a trial of the OX40 agonist ivuxolimab. These TCRs come from an adult with an advanced solid tumor such as melanoma, head and neck, liver or kidney cancer.

CDR3 residues: CASSKPSFSGANVLTF. CDR3 nucleotides: TGTGCCAGCAGCAAACCATCGTTTTCTGGGGCCAACGTCCTGACTTTC. This chain uses TRBV7-9 with TRBJ2-6; D call uncertain. Trimming took off 5 bases at V and 1 base at J, with 12 bases between the two ends. The CDR3 totals 16 residues. Germline-derived CDR1 and CDR2 are SEHNR and FQNEAQ (reference sequence).

CDR3 coding DNA: TGTGCCAGCAGCTCGAGGGGGAAGAATCAGCCCCAGCATTTT. Residues: CASSSRGKNQPQHF. The chain recombines TRBV7-8 with TRBJ1-5; tentative D call: TRBD1 (6 bases). CDR1 and CDR2 (germline): SGHVS, FQNEAQ. The CDR3 covers 14 residues. Trimming took off 4 bases at V and 4 bases at J, with 11 bases between the two ends.

The gene calls are TRBV10-1 and TRBJ2-7; 8 bases fit TRBD2. Per germline, CDR1 WNHNN and CDR2 SYGVQD (reference sequence). With 9 bases clipped from V and 2 bases from J, the junction kept 15 bases outside the gene matches. There are 16 residues in the CDR3. This chain's CDR3 is CASPLALAGLTYEQYF. As DNA, the CDR3 is TGCGCCAGTCCTCTTGCCCTAGCGGGCCTCACCTACGAGCAGTACTTC.

This clone occurred once. The chain employs TRBV5-1 and TRBJ2-1; no definite D call. V shed 4 bases and J shed 5 bases, with 16 bases lying between them. Looked up from germline, CDR1 is SGHRS and CDR2 is YFSETQ. This CDR3 is built from 15 residues. The CDR3 coding sequence is TGCGCCAGCAGCGTACGGTCGTGGGAAGACAATGAGCAGTTCTTC. Its protein product is CASSVRSWEDNEQFF.

This chain links TRBV6-1 with TRBJ2-5, with TRBD1 matching 7 bases. Germline V gives CDR1 MNHNS, CDR2 SASEGT. The junction had 11 bases not matched to a gene; V was cut back by 6 bases and J by 10 bases. The CDR3 loop spans 13 amino acids. DNA of the CDR3: TGTGCCAGCAGCCCCGGGACAGATCGAGGCCAGTACTTC. As protein: CASSPGTDRGQYF.

The genes are TRBV29-1 and TRBJ2-7; the D is unclear. The CDR3 length is 13 residues. Germline lookup yields CDR1 SQVTM and CDR2 ANQGSEA. Trimming stripped 3 bases from V and 1 base from J, with 10 bases between. The CDR3 loop reads CSVESTGSYEQYF. CDR3 DNA: TGCAGCGTTGAGTCGACCGGTTCCTACGAGCAGTACTTC.

The chain couples TRBV2 to TRBJ1-5; D gene unclear. Deletions cut 6 bases from V and 9 bases from J, with 24 bases between. The CDR3 is made up of 16 amino acids. The V gene's germline CDR1 is SNHLY and CDR2 FYNNEI. CDR3 in amino acids: CASSPVEAVPSWPQHF. The CDR3, as DNA: TGTGCCAGCAGCCCCGTCGAGGCAGTCCCTAGTTGGCCCCAGCATTTT.

V is TRBV13 and J is TRBJ1-1, with TRBD1 identical over 9 bases. V lost 6 bases, J lost 1 base, and 6 bases stayed unmatched. The CDR3 is 15 residues long. Looked up from germline, CDR1 is PRHDT and CDR2 is FYEKMQ (reference sequence). In nucleotides, the CDR3 is TGTGCCAGCAGTCATCGGGACAGGGCGAACACTGAAGCTTTCTTT. This codes for CASSHRDRANTEAFF. Full variable domain (missing parts from reference TRBV13 and TRBJ1-1): AAGVIQSPRHLIKEKRETATLKCYPIPRHDTVYWYQQGPGQDPQFLISFYEKMQSDKGSIPDRFSAQQFSDYHSELNMSSLELGDSALYFCASSHRDRANTEAFFGQGTRLTVV.

This chain joins TRBV7-2 and TRBJ2-1, with a weak D call TRBD2 (5 bases). The V end lost 1 base, the J end lost 4 bases, and 17 bases lay between the germline ends. Germline V lookup: CDR1 SGHTA, CDR2 FQGNSA. The CDR3 is 17 residues long. This chain's CDR3 is CASSLVRLLALYNEQFF. The CDR3 nucleotides are TGTGCCAGCAGCTTAGTTCGATTGCTAGCACTTTACAATGAGCAGTTCTTC.

The chain recombines TRBV9 with TRBJ2-2; a weak D match, TRBD1 (6 bases). This CDR3 is built from 12 residues. Germline loops: CDR1 SGDLS, CDR2 YYNGEE. Trimming stripped 4 bases from V and 8 bases from J, with 9 bases between. The DNA for the CDR3 is TGTGCCAGCAGCTCAGGGGCGGGGGAGCTGTTTTTT. Its protein product is CASSSGAGELFF.

This clone has only one observation. The rearrangement uses TRBV6-4 and TRBJ2-4; no clear D. This CDR3 is 16 amino acids long. Germline CDR1 and CDR2: MRHNA and SNTAGT. Trimming shortened V by 4 bases and J by 8 bases, and 21 bases separated the two germline ends. CDR3 DNA sequence: TGTGCCAGCAGTGTCCCCCGTTGGCTCGCGATACACATTCAGTACTTC. It yields the protein CASSVPRWLAIHIQYF.

The gene calls are TRBV5-1 and TRBJ2-5; D is ambiguous. Germline lookup yields CDR1 SGHRS and CDR2 YFSETQ. The V and J ends lost 4 bases and 3 bases respectively, with 10 bases between them. This CDR3 is built from 13 residues. The CDR3 DNA reads TGCGCCAGCAGCCCGTATGGGGAAGAGACCCAGTACTTC. Translation: CASSPYGEETQYF.

With regard to this clone: This same CDR3 is encoded by further DNA sequences in the sample. The chain uses TRBV6-5 and TRBJ1-2; the D gene is possibly TRBD1 (6 bases). The CDR3 extends over 13 amino acids. Germline V CDR1 and CDR2: MNHEY, SVGAGI. Trimming removed 6 bases at V and 2 bases at J, with 10 bases between. CDR3 region: CASSPGQNYGYTF. CDR3 nucleotide sequence: TGTGCCAGCAGCCCGGGACAAAACTATGGCTACACCTTC.

The chain carries TRBV5-6 and TRBJ1-4; D ambiguous. CDR3 length equals 16 residues. V was cut by 2 bases and J by 0 bases, with 11 bases left in between. Germline V lookup: CDR1 SGHDT, CDR2 YYEEEE. The CDR3 bases are TGTGCCAGCAGCTTAGGACTGAAGCCAACTAATGAAAAACTGTTTTTT. Encoded protein: CASSLGLKPTNEKLFF.

The DNA for the CDR3 is TGTGCCAGCAGCGGTAACCAGAACACTGAAGCTTTCTTT. This codes for CASSGNQNTEAFF. This chain uses TRBV7-9 with TRBJ1-1; D is uncertain. Germline V gene sequence: CDR1 SEHNR, CDR2 FQNEAQ (reference sequence). The CDR3 is 13 amino acids. V lost 5 bases and J 1 base, leaving 8 bases between the germline ends. Combining the CDR3 with reference TRBV7-9 and TRBJ1-1 gives the whole variable domain DTGVSQNPRHKITKRGQNVTFRCDPISEHNRLYWYRQTLGQGPEFLTYFQNEAQLEKSRLLSDRFSAERPKGSFSTLEIQRTEQGDSAMYLCASSGNQNTEAFFGQGTRLTVV.

This clone came up once. The rearrangement joins TRBV5-8 to TRBJ2-2, with D possibly being TRBD1 (5 bases). Germline values: CDR1 SGHTS, CDR2 YDEGEE. This CDR3 spans 14 amino acids. The V gene lost 0 bases and the J gene lost 5 bases, with 8 bases spanning the gap. The CDR3 nucleotides are TGTGCCAGCAGCTTGGGTTACAGGACCGGGGAGCTGTTTTTT. Protein product: CASSLGYRTGELFF.

In DNA, the CDR3 is TGTGCCAGCAGCTTAGGTTGGCTTAATACGCAGTATTTT. Its translation is CASSLGWLNTQYF. The rearrangement joins TRBV7-2 to TRBJ2-3; D unclear. The CDR3 has 13 residues. Germline CDR1 reads SGHTA; CDR2 reads FQGNSA. V lost 1 base and J 7 bases, leaving 9 bases between the germline ends.

CDR3: CASSKQNDRALYEQYF. The CDR3 nucleotides are TGCGCCAGCAGCAAACAAAACGACAGGGCCCTCTACGAGCAGTACTTC. V usage is TRBV5-1 and J usage is TRBJ2-7, with 7 nucleotides matching TRBD1. Germline values: CDR1 SGHRS, CDR2 YFSETQ. CDR3 length: 16 amino acids. After removal of 4 bases from V and 3 bases from J, the junction contained 13 bases not matched to a gene.

The chain employs TRBV4-1 and TRBJ2-7, with a possible D match to TRBD1 (7 bases). V gave up 1 base and J gave up 3 bases, with 13 bases separating them. This CDR3 is built from 15 residues. Germline V gives CDR1 MGHRA, CDR2 YSYEKL. The CDR3 here is CASSQARQGGYEQYF. CDR3 in DNA: TGCGCCAGCAGCCAAGCGAGACAGGGAGGCTACGAGCAGTACTTC.

In its sample, this clone was seen once. The chain recombines TRBV7-6 with TRBJ1-3; D unclear. V was pared by 5 bases and J by 2 bases, with 10 bases between. This CDR3 is built from 14 residues. Per the germline V gene, CDR1 is SGHVS and CDR2 is FNYEAQ. CDR3 DNA: TGTGCCAGCAGCACGGGTAGGGCTGGAAACACCATATATTTT. This translates into CASSTGRAGNTIYF.